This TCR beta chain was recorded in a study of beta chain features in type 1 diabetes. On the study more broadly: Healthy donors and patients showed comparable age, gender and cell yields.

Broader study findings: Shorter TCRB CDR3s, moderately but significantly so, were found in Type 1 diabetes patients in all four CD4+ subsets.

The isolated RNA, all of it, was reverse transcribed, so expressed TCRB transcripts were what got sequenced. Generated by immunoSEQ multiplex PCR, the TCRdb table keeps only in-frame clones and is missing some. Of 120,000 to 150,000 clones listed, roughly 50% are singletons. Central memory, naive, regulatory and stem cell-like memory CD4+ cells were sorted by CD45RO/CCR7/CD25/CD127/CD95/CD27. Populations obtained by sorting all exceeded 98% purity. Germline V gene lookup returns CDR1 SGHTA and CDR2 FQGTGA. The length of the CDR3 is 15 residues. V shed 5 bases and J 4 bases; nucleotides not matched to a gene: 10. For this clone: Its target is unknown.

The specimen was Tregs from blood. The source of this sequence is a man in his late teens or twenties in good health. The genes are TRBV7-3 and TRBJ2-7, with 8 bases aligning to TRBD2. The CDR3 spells CASSPRAGARYEQYF. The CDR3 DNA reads TGTGCCAGCAGCCCGCGAGCGGGGGCAAGGTACGAGCAGTACTTC.